One and the same sample provided the 9 T cell receptor beta chains below, sequenced in a study of cytomegalovirus exposure and HLA in healthy donors. Both 60 Vbeta primers and 13 Jbeta primers went into the PCR. TCRdb's table, derived via immunoSEQ multiplex PCR, lists solely in-frame clones and lacks some. The sample holds about 140,000 clones; around 81% are singletons and the top ten take about 2.2%. The sequencing sample was made of PBMCs. The origin of the receptors is a man in his forties or fifties in good health and CMV-seronegative.

This clone appeared a single time. The chain couples TRBV10-1 to TRBJ2-3; D perhaps matches TRBD2 (5 bases). Trimming removed 1 base from V and 0 bases from J, with 11 bases in between. This CDR3 comprises 16 residues. Germline V gene data show CDR1 as WNHNN and CDR2 as SYGVQD (reference sequence). In nucleotides, the CDR3 is TGCGCCAGCAGTGAGTACCAGCGGCCTAGCACAGATACGCAGTATTTT. Encoded protein: CASSEYQRPSTDTQYF.

The chain combines TRBV5-1 with TRBJ1-5; 7 nucleotides match TRBD1. J was trimmed by 2 bases and V by 4 bases; bases with no gene match: 3. The CDR3 spans 14 residues. Germline V gene data show CDR1 as SGHRS and CDR2 as YFSETQ. CDR3 sequence (DNA): TGCGCCAGCAGCCTCGGGACAGGCAATCAGCCCCAGCATTTT. It codes for CASSLGTGNQPQHF.

V and J are TRBV4-2 and TRBJ2-1, with D possibly matching TRBD2 (6 bases). Germline values: CDR1 LGHNA, CDR2 YNFKEQ. With 1 base removed from V and 6 bases from J, the gap between germline ends came to 13 bases. The CDR3 loop spans 15 amino acids. CDR3 DNA: TGTGCCAGCAGCCAAGGGCGGGATATCTTCAATGAGCAGTTCTTC. This translates into CASSQGRDIFNEQFF.

Judged by abundance, this clone is medium-sized. The V gene is TRBV19, the J gene TRBJ2-1; possibly TRBD2 for D (5 bases). The V end lost 6 bases, the J end lost 9 bases, and 21 bases lay between the germline ends. From germline, CDR1 is LNHDA and CDR2 SQIVND (reference sequence). This CDR3 is 15 amino acids long. The CDR3 reads CASSPLGATGGEQFF. The CDR3 coding sequence is TGTGCCAGTAGCCCTCTCGGTGCGACTGGAGGTGAGCAGTTCTTC.

The V call is TRBV9, the J call TRBJ2-3; the D gene is possibly TRBD2 (6 bases). CDR1 is SGDLS, CDR2 YYNGEE, per germline. Trimming removed 0 bases at V and 4 bases at J, with 12 bases between. The length of the CDR3 is 15 residues. The CDR3 loop is CASSVDGGRADTQYF. In DNA, the CDR3 is TGTGCCAGCAGCGTAGACGGGGGTAGGGCAGATACGCAGTATTTT. Supplemented by reference TRBV9 and TRBJ2-3, the full variable domain reads DSGVTQTPKHLITATGQRVTLRCSPRSGDLSVYWYQQSLDQGLQFLIQYYNGEERAKGNILERFSAQQFPDLHSELNLSSLELGDSALYFCASSVDGGRADTQYFGPGTRLTVL.

The CDR3 DNA follows: TGTGCCTGGAGTACGGCCGGGGAGCTGTTTTTT. The encoded protein is CAWSTAGELFF. The chain combines TRBV30 with TRBJ2-2, with D uncertain. CDR1 GTSNPN and CDR2 SVGIG come from the germline V gene (reference sequence). Trimming removed 2 bases at V and 6 bases at J, with 4 bases between. The CDR3 has 11 amino acids.

The gene calls are TRBV19 and TRBJ2-4; 12 bases agree with TRBD2. Losses at the gene ends were 4 bases for V and 0 bases for J; bases not matched to a gene: 7. There are 18 residues in the CDR3. CDR1 is LNHDA and CDR2 is SQIVND in the germline V gene (reference sequence). Here the CDR3 DNA reads TGTGCCAGTAGTACGCGGACTAGCGGGGACCTAGCCAAAAACATTCAGTACTTC. Amino acid sequence: CASSTRTSGDLAKNIQYF.

DNA of the CDR3: TGTGCCAGCCGGGGGATTAGTGAAAAACTGTTTTTT. It specifies CASRGISEKLFF. The chain uses TRBV7-9 and TRBJ1-4; D may be TRBD1 (5 bases). CDR1 is SEHNR and CDR2 is FQNEAQ in the germline V gene (reference sequence). Trimming removed 8 bases from V and 7 bases from J, with 11 bases in between. The CDR3 runs 12 residues.

In DNA form, the CDR3 reads TGCGCCAGCAGCCAAGGCCCAATTCGCGTAGGGGTGAATGAAAAACTGTTTTTT. Its protein is CASSQGPIRVGVNEKLFF. J is TRBJ1-4 and V is TRBV4-1, with D tentatively TRBD1 (5 bases). Germline-derived CDR1 and CDR2 are MGHRA and YSYEKL. Between the trimmed V and J ends, which lost 1 base and 5 bases, there was a span of 20 bases. The CDR3 runs 18 residues.